This TCR beta chain was recovered during a study of control samples from healthy donors and cancer patients. The data were produced by immunoSEQ multiplex PCR, yet TCRdb's version contains in-frame clones alone and is incomplete. The sample yields more than 150,000 clones, over 90% seen once. There are 15 residues in the CDR3. Losses at the gene ends were 3 bases for V and 8 bases for J; bases not matched to a gene: 12. Germline CDR1 reads SQVTM; CDR2 reads ANQGSEA. The receptor was derived from a man aged 50 to 59 in good health. What was sequenced was blood. The genes are TRBV29-1 and TRBJ2-1; 8 bases fit TRBD2. The CDR3 loop is CSVDTGTRRYDEQFF. The CDR3 DNA is TGCAGCGTTGACACCGGGACTAGAAGGTACGATGAGCAGTTCTTC.